Following are 32 T cell receptor beta chains from one sample sequenced in a study of blood T cell repertoires in COVID-19. Data came from immunoSEQ multiplex PCR; TCRdb stores just in-frame clones and leaves some out. The sample shows over 120,000 clones, 86% of them seen only once. Sample: PBMCs or T cells enriched from blood (not recorded which). These receptors were obtained from a middle-aged man who had recovered from COVID-19.

The rearrangement links TRBV28 to TRBJ1-2; 7 nucleotides line up with TRBD1. This CDR3 is 13 amino acids long. The ends lost 10 bases at V and 4 bases at J; junction bases unmatched: 9. Germline V lookup: CDR1 MDHEN, CDR2 SYDVKM. This CDR3 reads CATHGDSPYGYTF. In DNA form, the CDR3 reads TGTGCCACCCACGGGGACAGCCCCTATGGCTACACCTTC.

The rearrangement joins TRBV6-2 or TRBV6-3 to TRBJ1-2; D is uncertain. V lost 5 bases and J 8 bases, leaving 9 bases between the germline ends. Per the germline V gene, CDR1 is MNHEY and CDR2 is SVGEGT. The CDR3 totals 11 residues. CDR3 sequence reads: CASSARNGYTF. The DNA of the CDR3 is TGTGCCAGCAGTGCCAGGAACGGCTACACCTTC.

The chain employs TRBV7-8 and TRBJ1-1; 10 bases agree with TRBD1. The length of the CDR3 is 13 residues. Germline-derived CDR1 and CDR2 are SGHVS and FQNEAQ. With V trimmed by 5 bases and J by 10 bases, 7 bases remained unmatched. CDR3: CASSRGGQGRAFF. CDR3 DNA: TGTGCCAGCAGCAGGGGGGGACAGGGGCGAGCTTTCTTT. Looking up the rest from reference TRBV7-8 and TRBJ1-1 gives the full variable domain: GAGVSQSPRYKVAKRGQDVALRCDPISGHVSLFWYQQALGQGPEFLTYFQNEAQLDKSGLPSDRFFAERPEGSVSTLKIQRTQQEDSAVYLCASSRGGQGRAFFGQGTRLTVV.

The chain is built from TRBV9 and TRBJ2-7; no firm D call. The CDR3 consists of 14 residues. Trimming cost V 3 bases and J 6 bases, with 16 bases left between them. Per the germline V gene, CDR1 is SGDLS and CDR2 is YYNGEE. This CDR3 is CASSAAGRSGEQYF. The CDR3 nucleotides read TGTGCCAGCAGCGCGGCCGGAAGGTCGGGCGAGCAGTACTTC.

CDR3 coding DNA: TGCGCCAGCAGTCTGGACAGGGGCTCCTACAATGAGCAGTTCTTC. Translating it yields CASSLDRGSYNEQFF. The V gene is TRBV5-1, the J gene TRBJ2-1, with TRBD1 matching 9 bases. J was trimmed by 0 bases and V by 5 bases; bases with no gene match: 3. Germline assignment: CDR1 SGHRS and CDR2 YFSETQ. The CDR3 spans 15 residues.

The chain couples TRBV5-1 to TRBJ1-4; D is ambiguous. The CDR3 is 16 residues long. CDR1 and CDR2 from the germline V gene are SGHRS and YFSETQ. Trimming left V 0 bases short and J 0 bases short, with 9 bases between. This CDR3 reads CASSLGLAATNEKLFF. The CDR3 DNA reads as TGCGCCAGCAGCTTGGGGTTGGCGGCAACTAATGAAAAACTGTTTTTT.

This chain uses TRBV11-3 with TRBJ2-3; a possible D gene is TRBD2 (6 bases). CDR1 and CDR2 from the germline V gene are SGHNT and YENEEA. The length of the CDR3 is 18 residues. V lost 0 bases and J lost 0, with 16 bases in between. As DNA, the CDR3 is TGTGCCAGCAGCTTAGATCACAGTTCGGCGGGAAGCACAGATACGCAGTATTTT. Translated: CASSLDHSSAGSTDTQYF.

V gene TRBV11-2 combines with J gene TRBJ1-1, with a possible D match to TRBD1 (6 bases). This CDR3 is 16 amino acids long. With 3 bases removed from V and 2 bases from J, the gap between germline ends came to 16 bases. Per germline, CDR1 SGHAT and CDR2 FQNNGV. DNA of the CDR3: TGTGCCAGCAGCTTTAATGGACAGCAGACTAACACTGAAGCTTTCTTT. Translated, it gives CASSFNGQQTNTEAFF.

J is TRBJ1-3 and V is TRBV5-5; tentative D call: TRBD1 (5 bases). V was pared by 1 base and J by 2 bases, with 13 bases between. This CDR3 is 16 amino acids long. Per the germline V gene, CDR1 is SGHKS and CDR2 is YYEKEE (reference sequence). CDR3 in amino acids: CASSLRTGSAGNTIYF. The CDR3 DNA sequence: TGTGCCAGCAGCTTGAGAACAGGATCGGCTGGAAACACCATATATTTT. Drawing the rest from reference TRBV5-5 and TRBJ1-3, the complete variable domain is DAGVTQSPTHLIKTRGQQVTLRCSPISGHKSVSWYQQVLGQGPQFIFQYYEKEERGRGNFPDRFSARQFPNYSSELNVNALLLGDSALYLCASSLRTGSAGNTIYFGEGSWLTVV.

Comments on this clone: In the same sample, other DNA sequences code for this CDR3. The chain combines TRBV27 with TRBJ1-5, with TRBD1 matching over 7 bases. The trim removed 3 bases at V and 4 bases at J, leaving 3 bases unmatched. Per germline, CDR1 MNHEY and CDR2 SMNVEV (reference sequence). The CDR3 runs to 14 residues. CDR3 region: CASSFAGGNQPQHF. In nucleotides, the CDR3 is TGTGCCAGCAGTTTCGCAGGGGGGAATCAGCCCCAGCATTTT.

This clone has only one observation. The rearrangement joins TRBV7-2 to TRBJ2-6; possibly TRBD1 for D (6 bases). The CDR3 is made up of 18 amino acids. Trimming removed 1 base at V and 0 bases at J, with 13 bases between. The germline V gene encodes CDR1 SGHTA and CDR2 FQGNSA. This chain's CDR3 is CASSLVSVRGSGANVLTF. The CDR3 region has the DNA TGTGCCAGCAGCTTAGTGAGCGTCAGGGGCTCTGGGGCCAACGTCCTGACTTTC.

This chain links TRBV9 with TRBJ2-6, with unresolved D. The V end lost 4 bases, the J end lost 0 bases, and 8 bases lay between the germline ends. CDR1 and CDR2 from the germline V gene are SGDLS and YYNGEE. The CDR3 runs 15 residues. The CDR3 protein is CASSPSGSGANVLTF. CDR3 sequence (DNA): TGTGCCAGCAGCCCCTCCGGCTCTGGGGCCAACGTCCTGACTTTC.

The genes are TRBV7-2 and TRBJ2-3; D is ambiguous. Trimming took off 5 bases at V and 7 bases at J, with 13 bases between the two ends. The germline gives CDR1 SGHTA, CDR2 FQGNSA. This CDR3 has 13 amino acids. The CDR3 is CASSPPFGHTQYF. CDR3 DNA sequence: TGTGCCAGCAGCCCCCCTTTTGGGCATACGCAGTATTTT.

Comments on this clone: At one boundary the junction diverges from the germline segment, which might be a read error. V usage is TRBV28 and J usage is TRBJ1-1; D unresolved. CDR3 size: 11 residues. Germline CDR1 MDHEN, CDR2 SYDVKM. The CDR3 spells CASISNSEAFF. CDR3 sequence (DNA): TGTGCCAGCATCTCAAACAGTGAAGCTTTCTTT.

With regard to this clone: A read error may produce the germline difference seen at one junction end. The V and J genes are TRBV2 and TRBJ1-5; D gene uncertain. Germline CDR1 reads SNHLY; CDR2 reads FYNNEI. The CDR3 contains 13 residues. The CDR3 loop is CASSEGPHQPQHF. As DNA, the CDR3 is TGTGCCAGCAGCGAAGGGCCCCATCAGCCCCAGCATTTT. Full variable domain (missing parts from reference TRBV2 and TRBJ1-5): EPEVTQTPSHQVTQMGQEVILRCVPISNHLYFYWYRQILGQKVEFLVSFYNNEISEKSEIFDDQFSVERPDGSNFTLKIRSTKLEDSAMYFCASSEGPHQPQHFGDGTRLSIL.

This clone was found a few times. The chain combines TRBV18 with TRBJ1-1; no firm D call. V was shortened by 1 base and J by 0 bases, with 18 bases between the two germline ends. Germline loops: CDR1 KGHSH, CDR2 LQKENI. The CDR3 sequence is 18 residues long. The CDR3 sequence: CASSPLQVRSLMNTEAFF. CDR3 sequence (DNA): TGTGCCAGCTCACCACTCCAAGTCAGATCCTTGATGAACACTGAAGCTTTCTTT.

V usage is TRBV6-2 or TRBV6-3 and J usage is TRBJ1-3, with D tentatively TRBD1 (5 bases). V shed 6 bases and J shed 2 bases, with 20 bases lying between them. The CDR3 length is 17 residues. CDR1 and CDR2 from the germline V gene are MNHEY and SVGEGT. Here the CDR3 reads CASSPGGRWKAGNTIYF. In nucleotides, the CDR3 is TGTGCCAGCAGCCCTGGGGGGAGGTGGAAGGCTGGAAACACCATATATTTT.

The chain carries TRBV6-2 or TRBV6-3 and TRBJ1-2; 7 bases are a match to TRBD1. Germline CDR1 and CDR2: MNHEY and SVGEGT. The CDR3 is 13 residues long. Losses at the gene ends were 4 bases for V and 4 bases for J; bases not matched to a gene: 3. The CDR3 sequence is CASSSRDSYGYTF. CDR3 DNA: TGTGCCAGCAGTTCGAGGGACAGCTATGGCTACACCTTC.

The genes are TRBV6-5 and TRBJ1-3; TRBD1 might be the D (5 bases). Deletions cut 0 bases from V and 0 bases from J, with 9 bases between. This CDR3 region has 16 residues. Germline V gene sequence: CDR1 MNHEY, CDR2 SVGAGI. Here the CDR3 reads CASSYSRTYSGNTIYF. The CDR3 region has the DNA TGTGCCAGCAGTTACTCGAGGACATACTCTGGAAACACCATATATTTT.

This sequence joins TRBV11-2 and TRBJ2-7; TRBD2 matches 8 bases. The CDR3 runs 14 residues. Germline CDR1 reads SGHAT; CDR2 reads FQNNGV. With 4 bases clipped from V and 3 bases from J, the junction kept 5 bases outside the gene matches. CDR3 DNA sequence: TGTGCCAGCAGCTGGGGACTAGATGTCTACGAGCAGTACTTC. Translation gives CASSWGLDVYEQYF.

The genes are TRBV19 and TRBJ1-5; D is undetermined. There are 15 residues in the CDR3. The germline CDR1 and CDR2 sequences are LNHDA and SQIVND (reference sequence). Trimming stripped 4 bases from V and 2 bases from J, with 12 bases between. The CDR3 region is CASSTGGTGNQPQHF. As DNA, the CDR3 is TGTGCCAGTAGTACCGGAGGCACAGGCAATCAGCCCCAGCATTTT.

V is TRBV4-1 and J is TRBJ2-3, with TRBD2 matching 10 bases. V trimming: 0 bases; J trimming: 5 bases; junction bases outside the gene matches: 14. Germline V lookup: CDR1 MGHRA, CDR2 YSYEKL. The CDR3 runs 19 residues. CDR3: CASSQDPLASGSSQDTQYF. The CDR3 nucleotides read TGCGCCAGCAGCCAAGATCCCCTTGCTAGCGGGAGCTCTCAAGATACGCAGTATTTT.

The V and J genes are TRBV7-9 and TRBJ2-5; 7 positions agree with TRBD1. Trimming took 4 bases from V and 5 from J; bases not matched to a gene: 7. This CDR3 region has 14 residues. Germline loops: CDR1 SEHNR, CDR2 FQNEAQ (reference sequence). The CDR3 spells CASSSNRGRETQYF. The CDR3 nucleotides are TGTGCCAGCAGCTCGAACAGGGGACGCGAGACCCAGTACTTC.

This clone was observed a handful of times. This chain links TRBV9 with TRBJ1-2; 10 bases align to TRBD1. V trimming: 5 bases; J trimming: 3 bases; junction bases outside the gene matches: 4. The length of the CDR3 is 14 residues. Germline CDR1 and CDR2: SGDLS and YYNGEE. CDR3 DNA sequence: TGTGCCAGCAGTAGACAGGGGGCGGACTATGGCTACACCTTC. Residues: CASSRQGADYGYTF.

The J gene is TRBJ1-3, the V gene TRBV9; 8 nucleotides align to TRBD1. The CDR3 runs 16 residues. With V trimmed by 3 bases and J by 0 bases, 5 bases remained unmatched. Germline V lookup: CDR1 SGDLS, CDR2 YYNGEE. The CDR3 reads CASSARDRYSGNTIYF. The CDR3 bases are TGTGCCAGCAGCGCGAGGGACAGGTACTCTGGAAACACCATATATTTT.

V gene TRBV20-1 combines with J gene TRBJ2-7; D is possibly TRBD1 (6 bases). Per germline, CDR1 DFQATT and CDR2 SNEGSKA (reference sequence). Trimming shortened V by 6 bases and J by 2 bases, and 8 bases separated the two germline ends. CDR3 size: 11 residues. The CDR3 sequence is CSARTAYEQYV. CDR3 coding DNA: TGCAGTGCAAGGACAGCCTACGAGCAGTACGTC.

This clone was found once. V gene TRBV5-6 combines with J gene TRBJ2-7; 9 bases match TRBD1. This CDR3 is built from 14 residues. Germline V CDR1 and CDR2: SGHDT, YYEEEE. Trimming removed 2 bases from V and 5 bases from J; junction bases left unmatched: 5. The CDR3 loop is CASSLQGALDEQYV. In DNA form, the CDR3 reads TGTGCCAGCAGCTTACAGGGGGCCCTTGACGAGCAGTACGTC.

This chain connects TRBV5-1 to TRBJ1-3; D is ambiguous. Trimming shortened V by 4 bases and J by 0 bases, and 14 bases separated the two germline ends. This CDR3 comprises 16 residues. Germline V lookup: CDR1 SGHRS, CDR2 YFSETQ. CDR3 coding DNA: TGCGCCAGCAGCCTCTCGGACGGGGTCTCTGGAAACACCATATATTTT. This encodes CASSLSDGVSGNTIYF.

J is TRBJ2-1 and V is TRBV7-9; no clear D. CDR3 size: 15 residues. Germline CDR1 reads SEHNR; CDR2 reads FQNEAQ (reference sequence). The ends were cut back, 1 base at V and 8 bases at J, with 15 bases in the middle. CDR3 in amino acids: CASSLVGTSADEQFF. The CDR3 DNA follows: TGTGCCAGCAGCTTAGTTGGCACATCCGCGGATGAGCAGTTCTTC.

V gene TRBV18 combines with J gene TRBJ2-7, with 8 bases fitting TRBD1. This CDR3 spans 15 amino acids. Germline CDR1 reads KGHSH; CDR2 reads LQKENI. Trimming removed 0 bases from V and 5 bases from J; junction bases left unmatched: 6. The CDR3 DNA sequence: TGTGCCAGCTCACCACCGGAAGGACAGGGAGACGAGCAGTACTTC. Encoded protein: CASSPPEGQGDEQYF. Together with reference TRBV18 and TRBJ2-7, the CDR3 gives the full variable domain: NAGVMQNPRHLVRRRGQEARLRCSPMKGHSHVYWYRQLPEEGLKFMVYLQKENIIDESGMPKERFSAEFPKEGPSILRIQQVVRGDSAAYFCASSPPEGQGDEQYFGPGTRLTVT.

This chain connects TRBV6-2 or TRBV6-3 to TRBJ1-2; D is unclear. The CDR3 runs 12 residues. V was clipped by 5 bases and J by 8 bases, with 12 bases between them. The germline V gene encodes CDR1 MNHEY and CDR2 SVGEGT. The CDR3 loop reads CASSQMLTGYTF. In nucleotides, the CDR3 is TGTGCCAGCAGTCAGATGCTTACCGGCTACACCTTC.

V is TRBV7-2 and J is TRBJ2-5; possible D gene TRBD1, 5 bases. V dropped 0 bases and J dropped 4 bases, with 18 bases sitting between them. The CDR3 sequence is 17 residues long. Germline V lookup: CDR1 SGHTA, CDR2 FQGNSA. CDR3 sequence reads: CASSLAVGHLTGETQYF. The CDR3 coding sequence is TGTGCCAGCAGCTTAGCGGTTGGACATCTTACGGGAGAGACCCAGTACTTC.